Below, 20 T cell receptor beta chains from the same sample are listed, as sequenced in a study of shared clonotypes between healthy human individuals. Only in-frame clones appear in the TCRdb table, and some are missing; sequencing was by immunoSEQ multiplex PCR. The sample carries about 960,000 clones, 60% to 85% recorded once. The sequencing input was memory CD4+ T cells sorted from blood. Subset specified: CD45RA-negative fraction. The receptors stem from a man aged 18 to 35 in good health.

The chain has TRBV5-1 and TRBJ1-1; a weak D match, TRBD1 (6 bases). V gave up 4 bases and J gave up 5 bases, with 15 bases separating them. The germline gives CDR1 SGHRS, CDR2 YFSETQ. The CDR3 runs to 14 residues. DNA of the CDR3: TGCGCCAGCAGCCTTAGGACAGAACTTACTGAAGCTTTCTTT. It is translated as CASSLRTELTEAFF.

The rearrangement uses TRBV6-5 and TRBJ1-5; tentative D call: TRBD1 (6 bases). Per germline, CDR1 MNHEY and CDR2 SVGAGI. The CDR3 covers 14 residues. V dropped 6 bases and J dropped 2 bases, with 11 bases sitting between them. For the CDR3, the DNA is TGTGCCAGCAGAAAGAGACAGGGCAATCAGCCCCAGCATTTT. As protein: CASRKRQGNQPQHF.

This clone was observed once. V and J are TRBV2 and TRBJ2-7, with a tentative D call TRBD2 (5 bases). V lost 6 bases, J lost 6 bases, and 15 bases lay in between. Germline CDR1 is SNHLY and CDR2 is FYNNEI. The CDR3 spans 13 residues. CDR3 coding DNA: TGTGCCAGCAGCGTGTACAGCCGGGGCGAGCAGTACTTC. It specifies CASSVYSRGEQYF.

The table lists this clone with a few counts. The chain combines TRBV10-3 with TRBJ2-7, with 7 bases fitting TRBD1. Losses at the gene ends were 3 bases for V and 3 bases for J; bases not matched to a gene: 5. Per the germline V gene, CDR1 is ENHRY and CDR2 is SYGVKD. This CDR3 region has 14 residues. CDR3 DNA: TGTGCCATCAGTGACTATCAGGGGGACTACGAGCAGTACTTC. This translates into CAISDYQGDYEQYF.

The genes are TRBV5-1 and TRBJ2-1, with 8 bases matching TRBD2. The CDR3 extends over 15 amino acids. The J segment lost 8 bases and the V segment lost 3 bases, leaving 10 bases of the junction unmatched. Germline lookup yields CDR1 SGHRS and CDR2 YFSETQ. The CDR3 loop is CASSSVSGGADEQFF. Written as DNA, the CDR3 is TGCGCCAGCAGCTCAGTGAGCGGGGGTGCGGATGAGCAGTTCTTC.

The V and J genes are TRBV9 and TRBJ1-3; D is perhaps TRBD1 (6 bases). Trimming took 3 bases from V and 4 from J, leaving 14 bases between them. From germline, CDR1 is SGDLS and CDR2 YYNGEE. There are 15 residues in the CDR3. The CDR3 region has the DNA TGTGCCAGCAGCGAGGGAGACAGGCTCGGAAACACCATATATTTT. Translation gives CASSEGDRLGNTIYF. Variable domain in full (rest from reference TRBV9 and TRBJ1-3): DSGVTQTPKHLITATGQRVTLRCSPRSGDLSVYWYQQSLDQGLQFLIQYYNGEERAKGNILERFSAQQFPDLHSELNLSSLELGDSALYFCASSEGDRLGNTIYFGEGSWLTVV.

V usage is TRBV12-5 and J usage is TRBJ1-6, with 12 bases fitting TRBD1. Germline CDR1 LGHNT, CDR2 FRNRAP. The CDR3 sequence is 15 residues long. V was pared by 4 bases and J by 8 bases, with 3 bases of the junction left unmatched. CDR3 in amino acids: CASGSGQGAYSPLHF. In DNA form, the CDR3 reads TGTGCTAGTGGTTCGGGACAGGGGGCTTATTCACCCCTCCACTTT.

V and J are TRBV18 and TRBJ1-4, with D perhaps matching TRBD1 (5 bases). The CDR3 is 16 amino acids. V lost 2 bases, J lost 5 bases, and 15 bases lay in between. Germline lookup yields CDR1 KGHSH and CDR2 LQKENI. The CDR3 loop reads CASSPTQAWGNEKLFF. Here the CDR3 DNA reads TGTGCCAGCTCACCAACCCAGGCCTGGGGCAATGAAAAACTGTTTTTT.

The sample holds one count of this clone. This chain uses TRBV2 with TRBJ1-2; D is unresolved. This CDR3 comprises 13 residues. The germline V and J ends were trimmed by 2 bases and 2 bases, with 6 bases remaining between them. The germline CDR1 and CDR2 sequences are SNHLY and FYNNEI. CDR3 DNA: TGTGCCAGCAGTGAACGGACGAACTATGGCTACACCTTC. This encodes CASSERTNYGYTF.

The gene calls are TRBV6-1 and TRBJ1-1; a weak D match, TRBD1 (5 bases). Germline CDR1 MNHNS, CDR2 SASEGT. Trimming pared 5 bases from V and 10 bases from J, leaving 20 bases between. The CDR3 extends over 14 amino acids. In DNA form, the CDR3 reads TGTGCCAGCAGTTCGAACGTACTGGGGACCTTAGCTTTCTTT. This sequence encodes CASSSNVLGTLAFF.

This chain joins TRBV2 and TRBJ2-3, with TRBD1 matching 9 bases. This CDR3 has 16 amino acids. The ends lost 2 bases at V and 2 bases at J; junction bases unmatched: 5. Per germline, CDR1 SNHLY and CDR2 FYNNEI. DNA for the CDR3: TGTGCCAGCAGTGAAAGGGGACAGGGATCCACAGATACGCAGTATTTT. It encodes CASSERGQGSTDTQYF.

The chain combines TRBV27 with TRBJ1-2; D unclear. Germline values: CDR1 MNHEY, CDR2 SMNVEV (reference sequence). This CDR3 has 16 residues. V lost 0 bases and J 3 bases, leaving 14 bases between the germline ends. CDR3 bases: TGTGCCAGCAGTTTATCGGGCGCAGAACTATACTATGGCTACACCTTC. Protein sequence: CASSLSGAELYYGYTF.

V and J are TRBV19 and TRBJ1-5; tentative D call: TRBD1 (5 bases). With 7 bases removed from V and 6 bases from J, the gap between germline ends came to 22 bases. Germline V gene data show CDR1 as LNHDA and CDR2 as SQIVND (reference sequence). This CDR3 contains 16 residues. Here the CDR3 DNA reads TGTGCCAGTACCCCCCCGGCGGCCCAGGGCGCTCAGCCCCAGCATTTT. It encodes CASTPPAAQGAQPQHF.

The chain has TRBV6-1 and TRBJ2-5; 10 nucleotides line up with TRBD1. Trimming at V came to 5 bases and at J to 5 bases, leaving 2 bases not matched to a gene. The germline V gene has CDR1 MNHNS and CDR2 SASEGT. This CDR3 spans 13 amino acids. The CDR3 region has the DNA TGTGCCAGCAGTAGGACAGGGGGGGAGACCCAGTACTTC. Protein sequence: CASSRTGGETQYF.

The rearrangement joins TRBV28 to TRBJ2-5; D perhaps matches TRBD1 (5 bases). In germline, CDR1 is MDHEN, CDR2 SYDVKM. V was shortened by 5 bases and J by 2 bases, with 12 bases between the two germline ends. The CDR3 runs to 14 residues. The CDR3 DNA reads TGTGCCAGCAGTCCCCGAACAGGTCAAGAGACCCAGTACTTC. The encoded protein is CASSPRTGQETQYF.

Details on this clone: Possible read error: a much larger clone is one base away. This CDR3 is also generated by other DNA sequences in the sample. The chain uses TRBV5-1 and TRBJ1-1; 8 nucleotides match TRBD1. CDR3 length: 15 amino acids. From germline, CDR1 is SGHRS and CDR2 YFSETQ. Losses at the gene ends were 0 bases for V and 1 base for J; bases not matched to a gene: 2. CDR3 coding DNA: TGCGCCAGCAGCTTGGTGCAGGGGGCGAACACTGAAGCTTTCTTT. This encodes CASSLVQGANTEAFF.

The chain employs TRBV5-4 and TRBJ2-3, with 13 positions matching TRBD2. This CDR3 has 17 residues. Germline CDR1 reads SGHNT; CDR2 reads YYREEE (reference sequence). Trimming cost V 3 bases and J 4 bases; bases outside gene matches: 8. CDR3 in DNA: TGTGCCAGCAGCTCCCGGACTAGCGGGAGTAGCGCAGATACGCAGTATTTT. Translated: CASSSRTSGSSADTQYF.

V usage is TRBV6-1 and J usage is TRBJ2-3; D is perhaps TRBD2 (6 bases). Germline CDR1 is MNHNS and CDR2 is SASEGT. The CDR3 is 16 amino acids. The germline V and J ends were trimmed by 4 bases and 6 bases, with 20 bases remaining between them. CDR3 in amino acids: CASSGEPGDRSDTQYF. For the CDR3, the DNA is TGTGCCAGCAGTGGTGAGCCGGGAGATAGGTCGGATACGCAGTATTTT.

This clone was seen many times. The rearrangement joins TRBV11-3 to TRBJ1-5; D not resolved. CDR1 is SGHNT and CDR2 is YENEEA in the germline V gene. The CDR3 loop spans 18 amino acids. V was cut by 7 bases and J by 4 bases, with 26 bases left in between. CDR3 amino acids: CASIAPQGSLKSNQPQHF. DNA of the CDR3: TGTGCCAGCATTGCCCCCCAAGGCAGCCTAAAGTCTAATCAGCCCCAGCATTTT.

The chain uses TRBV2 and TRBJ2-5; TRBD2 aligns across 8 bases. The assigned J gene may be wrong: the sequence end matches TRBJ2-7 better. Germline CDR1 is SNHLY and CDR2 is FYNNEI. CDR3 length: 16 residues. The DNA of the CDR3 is TGTGCCAGCAGTTCTTTGAGCGGGAGATTCGCCTACGAGCAGTACTTC. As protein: CASSSLSGRFAYEQYF.